Each of the 19 T cell receptor beta chains below was sequenced from the same sample in a study of T cells expressing NK-cell markers. Reprocessing the 5' RACE reads, TCRdb reports a single entry for every CDR3 protein and omits DNA. This sample's clone table lists roughly 180,000 distinct CDR3 sequences. Source material: blood T cells: a sorted CD56 or NKG2C T cell subset, CD4+ or CD8+ T cells, or bulk PBMC T cells (not recorded which). The receptor source for this set is a woman aged 18 to 75 in good health.

The chain employs TRBV29-1 and TRBJ2-1; TCRdb's D call, TRBD2, is unchecked because there is no DNA. The V gene's germline CDR1 is SQVTM and CDR2 ANQGSEA. This CDR3 is 15 amino acids long. CDR3 sequence reads: CSVGALAGGYNEQFF.

V is TRBV5-1 and J is TRBJ2-5; TCRdb calls TRBD1, which cannot be checked without DNA. Looked up from germline, CDR1 is SGHRS and CDR2 is YFSETQ. The CDR3 runs to 17 residues. This CDR3 is CASSLQGVAGNQETQYF.

The V call is TRBV14, the J call TRBJ2-7. The CDR3 is 13 residues long. Germline V CDR1 and CDR2: SGHDN, FVKESK. CDR3 sequence: CASSHRGPYEQYF.

The chain has TRBV24-1 and TRBJ2-3; as DNA is missing, the TRBD1 call by TCRdb cannot be tested. In germline, CDR1 is KGHDR, CDR2 SFDVKD. The CDR3 length is 15 residues. CDR3: CATSDFGGPADTQYF.

This chain uses TRBV5-1 with TRBJ2-5; TCRdb's assignment of TRBD1 cannot be checked, as there is no DNA. The V gene's germline CDR1 is SGHRS and CDR2 YFSETQ. This CDR3 spans 15 amino acids. Here the CDR3 reads CASSLRQGSVETQYF.

The V gene is TRBV7-6, the J gene TRBJ2-7; TCRdb picks TRBD2, but there is no DNA to check that call. The germline V gene encodes CDR1 SGHVS and CDR2 FNYEAQ. CDR3 length: 15 residues. CDR3: CASSSPLSGRYEQYF.

This chain joins TRBV7-9 and TRBJ2-7; absent DNA, TCRdb's TRBD1 call cannot be checked. In germline, CDR1 is SEHNR, CDR2 FQNEAQ (reference sequence). The CDR3 is made up of 16 amino acids. The CDR3 loop reads CASSGSGTGAGYEQYF.

The J gene is TRBJ2-5, the V gene TRBV24-1; TCRdb calls TRBD1, which cannot be checked without DNA. Germline V gene lookup returns CDR1 KGHDR and CDR2 SFDVKD. There are 16 residues in the CDR3. CDR3 loop: CATSDSDAQGWETQYF.

The CDR3: CASSLFLADYSEQFF. V gene TRBV7-8 combines with J gene TRBJ2-1; TCRdb returns TRBD2, unconfirmable since there is no DNA. The CDR3 length is 15 residues. The V gene's germline CDR1 is SGHVS and CDR2 FQNEAQ.

The rearrangement uses TRBV27 and TRBJ2-5; TCRdb names TRBD1, which stays unverified in the absence of DNA. The CDR3 loop spans 15 amino acids. In germline, CDR1 is MNHEY, CDR2 SMNVEV (reference sequence). CDR3 protein: CASSLDRGLWETQYF.

J is TRBJ2-1 and V is TRBV7-9; the D gene TCRdb calls, TRBD2, cannot be checked with no DNA. Germline V gene lookup returns CDR1 SEHNR and CDR2 FQNEAQ (reference sequence). This CDR3 spans 15 amino acids. Here the CDR3 reads CASSLRRTYGNEQFF.

CDR3: CASSQGQRETYEQYF. The genes are TRBV7-8 and TRBJ2-7; with no DNA, the TCRdb D assignment of TRBD2 cannot be verified. CDR3 size: 15 residues. CDR1 SGHVS and CDR2 FQNEAQ come from the germline V gene. Variable domain in full (rest from reference TRBV7-8 and TRBJ2-7): GAGVSQSPRYKVAKRGQDVALRCDPISGHVSLFWYQQALGQGPEFLTYFQNEAQLDKSGLPSDRFFAERPEGSVSTLKIQRTQQEDSAVYLCASSQGQRETYEQYFGPGTRLTVT.

This sequence joins TRBV4-1 and TRBJ2-7. Germline V CDR1 and CDR2: MGHRA, YSYEKL. The CDR3 runs 14 residues. CDR3 amino acids: CASSQVRPSYEQYF.

The chain employs TRBV2 and TRBJ2-7; absent DNA, TCRdb's TRBD2 call cannot be checked. CDR1 and CDR2 from the germline V gene are SNHLY and FYNNEI. CDR3 size: 13 residues. CDR3 loop: CASSSETRSEQYF.

V is TRBV20-1 and J is TRBJ2-3; TCRdb picks TRBD2, but there is no DNA to check that call. Looked up from germline, CDR1 is DFQATT and CDR2 is SNEGSKA (reference sequence). The CDR3 runs to 13 residues. CDR3: CSALWRASDTQYF.

The rearrangement joins TRBV12-3 or TRBV12-4 to TRBJ1-1. The CDR3 totals 12 residues. The CDR3 spells CASSFAGNEAFF.

The genes are TRBV7-2 and TRBJ2-1. This CDR3 is built from 14 residues. Per germline, CDR1 SGHTA and CDR2 FQGNSA. The CDR3 is CASSLSSSYNEQFF.

This CDR3 reads CSARFHAGDSGNTIYF. The rearrangement joins TRBV20-1 to TRBJ1-3. CDR3 length: 16 amino acids. The V gene's germline CDR1 is DFQATT and CDR2 SNEGSKA (reference sequence).

J is TRBJ1-1 and V is TRBV20-1; TCRdb's D call of TRBD1 is untestable without DNA. Germline values: CDR1 DFQATT, CDR2 SNEGSKA (reference sequence). The CDR3 is 14 residues long. This CDR3 is CSARAGTLNTEAFF.